The present TCR beta chain was sequenced within a study of blood T cell repertoires in COVID-19. Study in general: T cells, B-cell-depleted T cells, or PBMCs supplied cDNA or gDNA.

Authors' processing steps: Amplification with reference gene primers provided the estimates of nucleated cell counts. Only in-frame clones appear in the TCRdb table, and some are missing; sequencing was by immunoSEQ multiplex PCR. The V and J calls and the clone size are those of that table, but D and trimming were determined from the DNA. Among 250,000 to 300,000 clones listed, about 85% were seen once. V lost 3 bases, J lost 3 bases, and 10 bases stayed unmatched. The CDR3 covers 16 residues. CDR1 and CDR2 (germline): SGHRS, YFSETQ. The sequenced sample was peripheral blood. The chain joins TRBV5-1 to TRBJ2-7, with TRBD2 identical over 9 bases. This receptor was obtained from a woman between 45 and 65 years old who had recovered from COVID-19. For the CDR3, the DNA is TGCGCCAGCAGCTCCGACCCGGGACTAGCTATCTACGAGCAGTACTTC. This sequence encodes CASSSDPGLAIYEQYF.